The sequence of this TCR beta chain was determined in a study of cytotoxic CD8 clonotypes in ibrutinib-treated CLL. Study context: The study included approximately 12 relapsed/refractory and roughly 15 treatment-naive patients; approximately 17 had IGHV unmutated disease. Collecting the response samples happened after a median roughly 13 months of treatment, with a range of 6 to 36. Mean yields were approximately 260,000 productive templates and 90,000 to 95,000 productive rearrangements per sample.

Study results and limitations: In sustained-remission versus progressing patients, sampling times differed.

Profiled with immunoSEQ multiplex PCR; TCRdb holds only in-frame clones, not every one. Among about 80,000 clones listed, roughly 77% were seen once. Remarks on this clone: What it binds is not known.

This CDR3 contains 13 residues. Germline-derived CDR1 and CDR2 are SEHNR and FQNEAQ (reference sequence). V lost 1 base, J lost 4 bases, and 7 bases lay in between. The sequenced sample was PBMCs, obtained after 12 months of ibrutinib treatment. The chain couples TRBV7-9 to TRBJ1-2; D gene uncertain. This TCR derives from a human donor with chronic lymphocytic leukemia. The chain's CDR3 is CASSLESGYGYTF. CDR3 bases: TGTGCCAGCAGCTTAGAGTCCGGCTATGGCTACACCTTC.